This T cell receptor (beta chain) derives from a study of blood T cell repertoires in COVID-19. J lost 4 bases, V lost 6 bases, and 8 bases had no gene match. The CDR3 has 15 residues. Germline V gene data show CDR1 as MNHEY and CDR2 as SVGAGI. Method: immunoSEQ multiplex PCR; TCRdb's copy keeps in-frame clones and lacks some. The top ten clones hold more than 40% of a sample with more than 25,000 clones, around 80% of them seen once. This clonotype was sampled from a woman of 80 years or more with acute or convalescent COVID-19. The chain couples TRBV6-5 to TRBJ2-1, with 8 bases identical to TRBD2. The sample taken for sequencing was peripheral blood. In nucleotides, the CDR3 is TGTGCCAGCAGCCCGGGGGGGGCGGGGTACAATGAGCAGTTCTTC. Translation: CASSPGGAGYNEQFF.